This TCR beta chain was recorded in a study of identifying expanded T cells in peripheral blood. Findings of the study overall: Across healthy donors, higher total template counts meant significantly greater approximately two-week count variance.

V lost 3 bases to trimming and J lost 4 bases, with 13 bases between them. This CDR3 contains 15 residues. The germline V gene has CDR1 MDHEN and CDR2 SYDVKM. Collection occurred without any documented infections or immune events in donors. A note on this clone: Its antigen is still unknown.

Data came from immunoSEQ multiplex PCR; TCRdb stores just in-frame clones and leaves some out. This sample has around 66,000 clones, with 87% found just once. Sequencing was performed on blood. The receptor was derived from a person aged 18 to 70 in good health. This rearrangement joins TRBV28 to TRBJ1-5; D not certain. CDR3 sequence: CASSFPGPGNQPQHF. Written as DNA, the CDR3 is TGTGCCAGCAGTTTCCCCGGGCCCGGGAATCAGCCCCAGCATTTT.